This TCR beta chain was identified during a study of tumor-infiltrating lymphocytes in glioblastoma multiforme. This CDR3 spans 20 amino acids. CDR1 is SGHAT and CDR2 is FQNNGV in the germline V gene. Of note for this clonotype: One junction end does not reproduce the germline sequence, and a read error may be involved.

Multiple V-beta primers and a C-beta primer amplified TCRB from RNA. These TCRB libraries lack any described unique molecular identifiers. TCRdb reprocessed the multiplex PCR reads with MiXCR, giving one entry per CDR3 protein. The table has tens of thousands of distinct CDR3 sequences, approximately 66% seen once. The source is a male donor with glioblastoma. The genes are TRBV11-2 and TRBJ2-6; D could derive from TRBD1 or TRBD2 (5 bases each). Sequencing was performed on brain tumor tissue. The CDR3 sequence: CASSLLHGGGEGSGANVMTF. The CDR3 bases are TGTGCCAGCAGCCTTCTCCATGGAGGAGGAGAAGGGTCTGGGGCCAACGTCATGACTTTC.